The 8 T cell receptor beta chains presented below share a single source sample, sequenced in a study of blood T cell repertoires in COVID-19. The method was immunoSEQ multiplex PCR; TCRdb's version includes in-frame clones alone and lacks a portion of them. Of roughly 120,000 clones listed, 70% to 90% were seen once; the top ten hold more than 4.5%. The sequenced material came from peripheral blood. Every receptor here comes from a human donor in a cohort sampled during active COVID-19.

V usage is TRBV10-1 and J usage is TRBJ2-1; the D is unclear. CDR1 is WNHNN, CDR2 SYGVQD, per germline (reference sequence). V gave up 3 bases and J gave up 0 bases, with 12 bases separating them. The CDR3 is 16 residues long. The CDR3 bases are TGCGCCAGCAGTGACGGTTCCCCGAGCTCCTACAATGAGCAGTTCTTC. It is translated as CASSDGSPSSYNEQFF.

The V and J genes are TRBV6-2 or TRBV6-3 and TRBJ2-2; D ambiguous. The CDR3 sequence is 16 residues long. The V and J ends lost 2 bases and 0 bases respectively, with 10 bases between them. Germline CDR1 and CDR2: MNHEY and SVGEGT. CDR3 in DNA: TGTGCCAGCAGTTACATCCAGGCTCCGAACACCGGGGAGCTGTTTTTT. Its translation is CASSYIQAPNTGELFF.

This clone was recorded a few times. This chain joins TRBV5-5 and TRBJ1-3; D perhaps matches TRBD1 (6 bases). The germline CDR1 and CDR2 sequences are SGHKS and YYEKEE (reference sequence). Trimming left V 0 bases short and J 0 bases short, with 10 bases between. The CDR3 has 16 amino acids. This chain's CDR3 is CASSLVARGSGNTIYF. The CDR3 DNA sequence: TGTGCCAGCAGCTTGGTAGCCAGGGGCTCTGGAAACACCATATATTTT.

CDR3 region: CASRPTGAQYGYTF. The CDR3 DNA is TGTGCCAGTAGGCCCACAGGGGCTCAGTATGGCTACACCTTC. The V call is TRBV19, the J call TRBJ1-2, with TRBD1 matching over 7 bases. Trimming took 6 bases from V and 5 from J; bases not matched to a gene: 9. CDR3 size: 14 residues. Germline CDR1 reads LNHDA; CDR2 reads SQIVND (reference sequence).

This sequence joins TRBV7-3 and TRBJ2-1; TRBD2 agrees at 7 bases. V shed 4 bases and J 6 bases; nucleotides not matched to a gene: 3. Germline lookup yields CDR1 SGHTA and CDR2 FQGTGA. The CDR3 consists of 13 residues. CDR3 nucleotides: TGTGCCAGCAGCTCGGGGGGTCCCAATGAGCAGTTCTTC. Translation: CASSSGGPNEQFF.

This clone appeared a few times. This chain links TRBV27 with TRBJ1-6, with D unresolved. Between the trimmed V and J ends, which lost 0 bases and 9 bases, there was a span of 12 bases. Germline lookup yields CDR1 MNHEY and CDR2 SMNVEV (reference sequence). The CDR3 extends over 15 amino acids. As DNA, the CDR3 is TGTGCCAGCAGTTTATCCCAGACACGGCGTTCACCCCTCCACTTT. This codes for CASSLSQTRRSPLHF.

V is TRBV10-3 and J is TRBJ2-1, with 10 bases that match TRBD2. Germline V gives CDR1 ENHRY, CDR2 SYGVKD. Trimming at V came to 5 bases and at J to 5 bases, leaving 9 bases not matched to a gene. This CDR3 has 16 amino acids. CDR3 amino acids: CAISFWGLAMNNEQFF. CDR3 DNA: TGTGCCATCAGTTTCTGGGGACTAGCGATGAACAATGAGCAGTTCTTC.

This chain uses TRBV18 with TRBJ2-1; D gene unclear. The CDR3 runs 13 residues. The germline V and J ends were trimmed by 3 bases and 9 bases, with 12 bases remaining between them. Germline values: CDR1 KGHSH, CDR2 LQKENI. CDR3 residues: CASSPKVRGEQFF. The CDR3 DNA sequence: TGTGCCAGCTCACCGAAGGTCAGAGGTGAGCAGTTCTTC.